Listed below are T cell receptor beta chains from one sample, sequenced in a study of blood T cell repertoires in COVID-19. TCRdb's copy holds only in-frame clones and misses some; the assay was immunoSEQ multiplex PCR. This sample has fewer than 400,000 clones, with about 85% found just once. The specimen sequenced was PBMCs or T cells enriched from blood (not recorded which). These receptors all stem from a woman aged 25 to 39 who had been exposed to COVID-19. CDR3s include the opening cysteine and the closing phenylalanine or tryptophan. The D gene is left open where the match is weak. The size of a clone is reported for some rows only, either as once, few or many, or as a class for expanded clones.

size	V	J	D	DNA	CDR3
-	TRBV2	TRBJ1-5	-	TGTGCCAGCAGTTACGGGGGTAATCAGCCCCAGCATTTT	CASSYGGNQPQHF
-	TRBV5-4	TRBJ1-5	-	TGTGCCAGCAGCTTAGCGGGAGGCAATCAGCCCCAGCATTTT	CASSLAGGNQPQHF
few	TRBV25-1	TRBJ1-2	-	TGTGCCAGCAGTGAATTGGTGACGGGACTCGAGGGTGGCTACACCTTC	CASSELVTGLEGGYTF
-	TRBV11-2	TRBJ1-2	-	TGTGCCAGCAGCTTAGGACAGTCTAACTATGGCTACACCTTC	CASSLGQSNYGYTF
-	TRBV4-2	TRBJ2-2	-	TGTGCCAGCAGCCAAGAAGGCCAGGGGATCCTTGGCACCGGGGAGCTGTTTTTT	CASSQEGQGILGTGELFF
-	TRBV6-5	TRBJ2-3	-	TGTGCCAGCATTCCGACAGGGAGGCTCACAGATACGCAGTATTTT	CASIPTGRLTDTQYF
-	TRBV3-1/TRBV3-2	TRBJ2-1	TRBD2	TGTGCCAGCAGACCCAGCGGGAGCTCCTACAATGAGCAGTTCTTC	CASRPSGSSYNEQFF
-	TRBV30	TRBJ2-7	-	TGTGCCTGGAGTGTGAGGTCAGGGAAGTACTCCTACGAGCAGTACTTC	CAWSVRSGKYSYEQYF
-	TRBV19	TRBJ2-1	TRBD2	TGTGCCAGTAGTTTAACTAGCGGAATATACAATGAGCAGTTCTTC	CASSLTSGIYNEQFF
-	TRBV15	TRBJ2-1	TRBD2	TGTGCCACCAGCAGAGAGCTAGCGGACTCCTACAATGAGCAGTTCTTC	CATSRELADSYNEQFF
-	TRBV10-3	TRBJ2-7	TRBD1	TGTGCCATCACCGGGACAGGCGATACCTACGAGCAGTACTTC	CAITGTGDTYEQYF
-	TRBV6-2/TRBV6-3	TRBJ2-1	TRBD2	TGTGCCAGCAGTTTACGGGGGGGCGTCTACAATGAGCAGTTCTTC	CASSLRGGVYNEQFF
-	TRBV10-3	TRBJ1-1	TRBD1	TGTGCCATCAGTGAGGCGACAGGGGTGGTAAATGAAGCTTTCTTT	CAISEATGVVNEAFF
-	TRBV6-2/TRBV6-3	TRBJ2-5	-	TGTGCCAGCAGCCGGAGTGAGACCCAGTACTTC	CASSRSETQYF
-	TRBV10-1	TRBJ2-7	TRBD1	TGCGCCAGCAGCGGGGGGACAGGGTCAGACTTC	CASSGGTGSDF
few	TRBV19	TRBJ2-2	-	TGTGCCAGTAGACGACAGACGAACACCGGGGAGCTGTTTTTT	CASRRQTNTGELFF
-	TRBV24-1	TRBJ1-2	-	TGTGCCACCAGTGGGGGGCAAGGCTACACCTTC	CATSGGQGYTF
-	TRBV4-1	TRBJ2-1	TRBD2	TGCGCCAGCAGCCAAGGCGGGGGGCCCTCCTACAATGAGCAGTTCTTC	CASSQGGGPSYNEQFF
-	TRBV29-1	TRBJ2-3	TRBD2	TGCAGCGTTGAAACTAGCGGAACAGATACGCAGTATTTT	CSVETSGTDTQYF
once	TRBV28	TRBJ1-1	-	TGTGCCAGCAGAACCCACAGGAACACTGAAGCTTTCTTT	CASRTHRNTEAFF
-	TRBV6-9	TRBJ1-4	-	TGTGCCAGCAGTTATTTAGTCCTGATAACTAATGAAAAACTGTTTTTT	CASSYLVLITNEKLFF
-	TRBV2	TRBJ1-4	-	TGTGCCAGCAGCCTGATTCAGGGGAAAGAAAAACTGTTTTTT	CASSLIQGKEKLFF
-	TRBV30	TRBJ1-4	TRBD1	TGTGCCTGGAGGGAAACCGGGACAGGAAATGAAAAACTGTTTTTT	CAWRETGTGNEKLFF
-	TRBV10-3	TRBJ2-2	TRBD1	TGTGCCATCAGTGAGTTCTTCCGAGACAGGGTACCGAACACCGGGGAGCTGTTTTTT	CAISEFFRDRVPNTGELFF
-	TRBV2	TRBJ1-4	-	TGTGCCAGCAGTGAAGCGGGTAGTGTGGAGCGCGGAAAACTGTTTTTT	CASSEAGSVERGKLFF
-	TRBV2	TRBJ2-1	-	TGTGCCAGCAGCAGGAATGAGCAGTTCTTC	CASSRNEQFF
-	TRBV15	TRBJ2-2	TRBD1	TGTGCCACCAGCGAGAGGGGGCAGACCGGGGAGCTGTTTTTT	CATSERGQTGELFF
-	TRBV27	TRBJ1-1	-	TGTGCCAGCAGCTACCGGAGGAACACTGAAGCTTTCTTT	CASSYRRNTEAFF